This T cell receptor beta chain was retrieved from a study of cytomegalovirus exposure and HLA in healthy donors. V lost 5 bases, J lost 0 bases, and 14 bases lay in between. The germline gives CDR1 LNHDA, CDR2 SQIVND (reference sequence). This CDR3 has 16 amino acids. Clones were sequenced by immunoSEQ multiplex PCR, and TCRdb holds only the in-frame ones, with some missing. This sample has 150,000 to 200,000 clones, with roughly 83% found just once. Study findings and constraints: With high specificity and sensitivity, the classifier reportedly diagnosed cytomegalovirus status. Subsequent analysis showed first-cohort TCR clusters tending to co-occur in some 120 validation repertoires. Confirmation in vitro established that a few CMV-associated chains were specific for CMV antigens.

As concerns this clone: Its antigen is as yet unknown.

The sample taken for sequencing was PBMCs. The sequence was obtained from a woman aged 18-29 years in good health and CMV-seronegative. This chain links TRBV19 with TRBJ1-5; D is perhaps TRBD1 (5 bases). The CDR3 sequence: CASSPGGGYSNQPQHF. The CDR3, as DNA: TGTGCCAGTAGTCCGGGGGGGGGATATAGCAATCAGCCCCAGCATTTT. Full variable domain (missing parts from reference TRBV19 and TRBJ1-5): DGGITQSPKYLFRKEGQNVTLSCEQNLNHDAMYWYRQDPGQGLRLIYYSQIVNDFQKGDIAEGYSVSREKKESFPLTVTSAQKNPTAFYLCASSPGGGYSNQPQHFGDGTRLSIL.